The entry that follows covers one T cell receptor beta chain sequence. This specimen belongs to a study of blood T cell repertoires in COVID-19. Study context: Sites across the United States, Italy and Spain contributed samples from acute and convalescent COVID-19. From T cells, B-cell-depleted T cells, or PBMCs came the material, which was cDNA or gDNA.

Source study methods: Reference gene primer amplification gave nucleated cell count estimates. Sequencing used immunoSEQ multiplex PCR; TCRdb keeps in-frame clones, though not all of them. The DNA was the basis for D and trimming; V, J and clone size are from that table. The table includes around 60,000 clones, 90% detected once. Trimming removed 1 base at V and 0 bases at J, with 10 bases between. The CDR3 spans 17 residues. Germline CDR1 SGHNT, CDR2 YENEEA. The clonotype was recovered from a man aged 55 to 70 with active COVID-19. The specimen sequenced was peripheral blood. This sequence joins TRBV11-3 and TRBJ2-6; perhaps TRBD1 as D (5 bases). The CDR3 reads CASSLGTGSSGANVLTF. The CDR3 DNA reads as TGTGCCAGCAGCTTAGGTACAGGAAGCTCTGGGGCCAACGTCCTGACTTTC.